This T cell receptor (beta chain) was found in a study of blood T cell repertoires in COVID-19. Study at large: Acute and convalescent COVID-19 specimens originated in the United States, Italy and Spain. Nucleic acid was either cDNA or gDNA, and it came from T cells, B-cell-depleted T cells, or PBMCs.

Per the study methods: Scientists estimated how many nucleated cells there were by amplifying reference gene primers. The method was immunoSEQ multiplex PCR; TCRdb's version includes in-frame clones alone and lacks a portion of them. Clonal size and the V and J genes are those of that table, whereas D and trimming came from the DNA. The sample consists of some 390,000 clones, 75% to 90% of them appearing once. The germline gives CDR1 MNHEY, CDR2 SVGEGT. The CDR3 runs 18 residues. V was clipped by 6 bases and J by 1 base; unmatched bases: 12. Sample: PBMCs or T cells enriched from blood (not recorded which). This receptor was obtained from a man aged 25 to 40 who had recovered from COVID-19. This rearrangement joins TRBV6-2 or TRBV6-3 to TRBJ2-1; 10 bases agree with TRBD2. In nucleotides, the CDR3 is TGTGCCAGCAGCACCCTAGCGGGAGCTTATCGGTCCTACAATGAGCAGTTCTTC. Its protein product is CASSTLAGAYRSYNEQFF.